This T cell receptor beta chain appears in the sequencing data of a study of control samples from healthy donors and cancer patients. Data came from immunoSEQ multiplex PCR; TCRdb stores just in-frame clones and leaves some out. The sample lists 70,000 to 85,000 clones, roughly 91% occurring once. In this sample, this clone turned up once. Germline V gene data show CDR1 as LGHDT and CDR2 as YNNKEL (reference sequence). The CDR3 sequence is 15 residues long. Trimming left V 1 base short and J 5 bases short, with 13 bases between. The sequence came from a middle-aged man in good health. V gene TRBV3-1 (or the pseudogene TRBV3-2) combines with J gene TRBJ2-3; tentative D call: TRBD2 (5 bases). The sequenced sample consisted of blood. In DNA, the CDR3 is TGTGCCAGCAGCCAAGGAGGGCCTCGGAGAGATACGCAGTATTTT. The encoded protein is CASSQGGPRRDTQYF.